The present T cell receptor (beta chain) was sequenced within a study of post-analysis software for immune sequencing data. Looking at the study overall: There were relapsing-remitting, secondary progressive and progressive-relapsing multiple sclerosis among the disease courses included.

Tagging with unique molecular identifiers was a feature of the TCR beta cDNA libraries. It was from about 0.94 to 9.7 million T cells that 500,000 or so cDNA molecules came. TCRdb analysed the PCR reads with MiXCR anew, one entry per CDR3 protein. The table includes about half a million distinct CDR3 sequences, over 35% detected once. This clonotype was seen a single time. What it binds is not known. CDR1 and CDR2 (germline): SQVTM, ANQGSEA. The CDR3 runs 12 residues. Trimming took off 4 bases at V and 5 bases at J, with 12 bases between the two ends. Study observations and caveats: F measure showed strong co-clustering of same-batch samples. A significant reduction in normalized Chao1 diversity was observed in multiple sclerosis patients versus controls. Included in a set of about five TRBV segments more frequent in patients than controls were TRBV5-6, TRBV5-1 and TRBV20-1.

This rearrangement joins TRBV29-1 to TRBJ2-7; the D gene could be TRBD1 or TRBD2 (6 bases each). The sample taken for sequencing was blood. This sequence was found in a girl aged 5-17 years with multiple sclerosis. CDR3 nucleotide sequence: TGCAGCGTTGGACAGGAGGGCGACGAGCAGTACTTC. This gives the protein CSVGQEGDEQYF.